Listed below are T cell receptor beta chains from one sample, sequenced in a study of blood T cells in healthy people across ages. One entry per CDR3 protein, called by TCRdb with MiXCR from the 5' RACE reads. The data contain about 930,000 distinct CDR3 sequences, around 29% of them seen just once; the ten biggest clones take up about 10%. These same records also appear under a second study, on T cells of mothers and their children.

Specimen: blood. Receptors originate from a woman in her thirties or forties in good health. CDR3s leave out the opening cysteine and the closing phenylalanine or tryptophan. The order of the fields is J gene, D gene, V gene, CDR3 protein. D genes are given only for firm matches.

>TRBJ2-3|.|TRBV5-1
ASSLATGYRTDTQY
>TRBJ2-1|TRBD2|TRBV6-1
ASSEAWRGGFEQF
>TRBJ2-6|TRBD2|TRBV30
AWSLGLARGANVLT
>TRBJ2-7|TRBD1|TRBV12-3/TRBV12-4
ASSPTGQDEQY
>TRBJ2-7|.|TRBV24-1
ATSDSVQESYEQY
>TRBJ2-7|.|TRBV30
AWSKRGYEQY
>TRBJ2-3|.|TRBV5-5
ASSLVESLTDTQY
>TRBJ1-2|.|TRBV3-1
ASSWTDGYGYT
>TRBJ2-3|TRBD2|TRBV9
ASSAWGGTSTDTQY
>TRBJ2-5|.|TRBV7-9
ASSLGSSGRETQY
>TRBJ2-7|TRBD1|TRBV6-6
ASRVRGGTGVGYEQY
>TRBJ2-1|TRBD1|TRBV28
ASRLPGQYNEQF
>TRBJ2-7|.|TRBV28
ASNPGGGSERYEQY
>TRBJ2-1|.|TRBV11-1
ASSLGSGNYNEQF
>TRBJ2-1|.|TRBV28
ASSLFRVANEQF
>TRBJ1-3|TRBD1|TRBV6-5
ASSYSGQGAGGNTIY
>TRBJ1-1|.|TRBV28
ASSLTEGMNTEAF
>TRBJ1-2|TRBD1|TRBV6-1
ASPGTGRSGYT
>TRBJ2-5|TRBD1|TRBV20-1
SARDAESRGLSETQY
>TRBJ2-2|.|TRBV5-1
ASSFQGPNTGELF
>TRBJ2-1|TRBD1|TRBV6-5
ASSWDRGRLNEQF
>TRBJ1-1|.|TRBV9
ASSVDRAFTEAF
>TRBJ2-4|.|TRBV5-5
ASSSHVGEQY
>TRBJ2-5|.|TRBV18
ASSPQFETQY
>TRBJ2-1|TRBD1|TRBV11-2
ASSLDRRDRGGEQF
>.|TRBD1|TRBV29-1
SVAIRTGNEQY
>TRBJ2-7|TRBD1|TRBV19
ASSRDRMYEQY
>TRBJ2-7|.|TRBV5-1
ASSLAGQLGEQY
>TRBJ2-5|.|TRBV4-1
ASSQGGTQLNQGTQY
>TRBJ2-7|.|TRBV15
ATSRVKGGHYEQY
>TRBJ2-1|.|TRBV10-3
AISEAGTEGTLEQF
>TRBJ2-1|.|TRBV9
ASSTRAYKVGNEQF
>TRBJ2-7|TRBD2|TRBV7-9
ASSPESGGYEQY
>TRBJ2-2|TRBD2|TRBV5-6
ASSYRTSGVPNTGELF
>.|.|TRBV27
ASSPGQSKYEQY
>TRBJ2-3|.|TRBV7-3
ASSLGIAQGRTDTQY
>TRBJ1-1|TRBD1|TRBV20-1
SARGDRGFGNTEAF
>TRBJ2-7|.|TRBV28
ASSPPVYEQY
>TRBJ1-4|.|TRBV20-1
SAFEREKRF
>TRBJ1-5|TRBD1|TRBV7-2
ASSRTGDNQPQH
>TRBJ2-7|.|TRBV2
ASSEAGRGAYEQY
>TRBJ2-4|TRBD1|TRBV2
ASSLTGATLRY
>TRBJ2-3|.|TRBV3-1
ASSQDVPNTQY
>TRBJ2-3|TRBD2|TRBV2
ASNWGGSTDTQY
>TRBJ2-3|.|TRBV12-3/TRBV12-4
ASRTHSRDTQY
>TRBJ2-7|TRBD1|TRBV20-1
SAWGQGKVLAYEQY
>TRBJ2-7|.|TRBV20-1
SARVSIGRITQDEQY
>TRBJ2-7|.|TRBV28
ASSPSAFSYERY
>TRBJ2-3|.|TRBV10-3
AISGSTDTQY
>TRBJ2-1|.|TRBV5-1
ASSLEGSNEQF
>TRBJ2-7|.|TRBV6-2/TRBV6-3
ASTEDRASYEQY
>TRBJ2-1|TRBD2|TRBV7-9
ASSLRSGGAHEQF
>.|TRBD2|TRBV29-1
CVEGWDPGGIYEQY
>TRBJ2-7|.|TRBV12-3/TRBV12-4
ASSLGTMSSYEQY
>TRBJ2-7|TRBD1|TRBV5-1
ASHPGTGGTYEQY
>TRBJ1-6|.|TRBV5-1
ASSLVMDSNSPLH
>TRBJ1-2|.|TRBV12-3/TRBV12-4
ASTPNGLNYGYT
>TRBJ2-3|.|TRBV4-2
ASSQDRTVEGTQY
>TRBJ1-5|.|TRBV20-1
SARGGSLSNQPQH
>TRBJ2-6|TRBD1|TRBV9
ASGREWDRGLSGANVLT